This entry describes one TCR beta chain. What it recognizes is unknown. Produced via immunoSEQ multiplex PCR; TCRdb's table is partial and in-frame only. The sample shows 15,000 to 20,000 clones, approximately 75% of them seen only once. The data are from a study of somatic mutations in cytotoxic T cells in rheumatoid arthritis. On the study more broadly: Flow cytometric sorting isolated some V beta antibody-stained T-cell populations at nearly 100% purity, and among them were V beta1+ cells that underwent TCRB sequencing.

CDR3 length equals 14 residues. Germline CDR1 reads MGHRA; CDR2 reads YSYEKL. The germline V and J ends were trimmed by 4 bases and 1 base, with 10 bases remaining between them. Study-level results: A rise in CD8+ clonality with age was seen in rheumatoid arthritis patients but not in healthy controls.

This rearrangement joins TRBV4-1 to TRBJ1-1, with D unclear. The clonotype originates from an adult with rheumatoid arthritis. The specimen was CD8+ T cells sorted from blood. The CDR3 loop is CASSPRLQNTEAFF. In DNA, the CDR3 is TGCGCCAGCAGCCCTCGACTCCAGAACACTGAAGCTTTCTTT.